The 6 T cell receptor beta chains in this list originate from one sample, sequenced in a study of cytomegalovirus exposure and HLA in healthy donors. With 60 Vbeta and 13 Jbeta primers, the PCR was carried out. Libraries were prepared by immunoSEQ multiplex PCR; TCRdb keeps only in-frame clonotypes and omits some of them. The sample includes roughly 100,000 clones, around 82% seen only once; the top ten take around a tenth. The sample was PBMCs. Every receptor here comes from a woman younger than 35 in good health and CMV-seropositive.

The chain is built from TRBV6-1 and TRBJ1-5; the match to TRBD1 covers 7 bases. Germline V gene data show CDR1 as MNHNS and CDR2 as SASEGT. With 2 bases clipped from V and 6 bases from J, the junction kept 10 bases outside the gene matches. This CDR3 is 16 amino acids long. CDR3: CASSESERGPGQPQHF. The DNA for the CDR3 is TGTGCCAGCAGTGAATCAGAGAGGGGGCCAGGTCAGCCCCAGCATTTT.

This chain joins TRBV30 and TRBJ2-7; TRBD1 agrees at 9 bases. Germline trimming cut 2 bases from V and 0 bases from J; bases unmatched to any gene: 5. The germline CDR1 and CDR2 sequences are GTSNPN and SVGIG (reference sequence). The CDR3 totals 15 residues. CDR3 sequence (DNA): TGTGCCTGGAGTACAGGGACAGGGATCTCCTACGAGCAGTACTTC. Its translation is CAWSTGTGISYEQYF.

Of note for this clone: A read error may produce the germline difference seen at one junction end. The chain couples TRBV4-1 to TRBJ2-7; tentatively, D is TRBD2 (6 bases). This CDR3 is 14 amino acids long. Germline assignment: CDR1 MGHRA and CDR2 YSYEKL. This chain's CDR3 is CASSNLASSSEQYF. CDR3 nucleotides: TGCGCCAGCAGCAACCTAGCGTCCTCCTCCGAGCAGTACTTC.

The chain joins TRBV15 to TRBJ1-4; 10 nucleotides match TRBD1. J gave up 7 bases and V 1 base, and 9 bases lay outside the gene matches. Germline V gene sequence: CDR1 LNHNV, CDR2 YYDKDF (reference sequence). This CDR3 region has 17 residues. CDR3 in amino acids: CATSRGTGGMKSEKLFF. The CDR3 DNA is TGTGCCACCAGCAGAGGGACAGGGGGTATGAAAAGTGAAAAACTGTTTTTT.

The chain employs TRBV7-9 and TRBJ1-1; 10 nucleotides line up with TRBD1. Per the germline V gene, CDR1 is SEHNR and CDR2 is FQNEAQ (reference sequence). The V gene end was trimmed by 5 bases and the J gene end by 6 bases; junction bases not matched to a gene: 12. This CDR3 is 16 amino acids long. Written as DNA, the CDR3 is TGTGCCAGCAGCCGAATCCCCGGGACAGGGGTCTCTGAAGCTTTCTTT. Protein product: CASSRIPGTGVSEAFF.

The CDR3: CASSLRDRTYNEQFF. CDR3 nucleotide sequence: TGCGCCAGCAGCTTGAGAGACAGGACTTACAATGAGCAGTTCTTC. The chain uses TRBV5-1 and TRBJ2-1, with D perhaps TRBD1 (6 bases). The CDR3 runs 15 residues. V shed 1 base and J shed 4 bases, with 12 bases lying between them. Germline V lookup: CDR1 SGHRS, CDR2 YFSETQ. Full variable domain (missing parts from reference TRBV5-1 and TRBJ2-1): KAGVTQTPRYLIKTRGQQVTLSCSPISGHRSVSWYQQTPGQGLQFLFEYFSETQRNKGNFPGRFSGRQFSNSRSEMNVSTLELGDSALYLCASSLRDRTYNEQFFGPGTRLTVL.